This T cell receptor beta chain was retrieved from a study of blood T cell repertoires in COVID-19. Across the study: PBMCs, B-cell-depleted T cells, or T cells were the source of the cDNA or gDNA that made up the material.

Recovered Cohort 3 donors showed two negative PCRs, clearance, or symptom resolution. Original data processing: How many nucleated cells were present was estimated from reference gene primer amplification. Method: immunoSEQ multiplex PCR; TCRdb's copy keeps in-frame clones and lacks some. The DNA was the basis for D and trimming; V, J and clone size are from that table. The table records roughly 290,000 clones, under 90% of them present only once. Germline loops: CDR1 SNHLY, CDR2 FYNNEI. With V trimmed by 6 bases and J by 8 bases, 9 bases remained unmatched. This CDR3 has 14 residues. Material: PBMCs or T cells enriched from blood (not recorded which). The receptor was isolated from a middle-aged woman who had recovered from COVID-19. This sequence joins TRBV2 and TRBJ1-3; 8 positions agree with TRBD1. The CDR3 DNA reads as TGTGCCAGCAGCGAGGACAGGGTGCGAGACACCATATATTTT. This gives the protein CASSEDRVRDTIYF. Together with reference TRBV2 and TRBJ1-3, the CDR3 gives the full variable domain: EPEVTQTPSHQVTQMGQEVILRCVPISNHLYFYWYRQILGQKVEFLVSFYNNEISEKSEIFDDQFSVERPDGSNFTLKIRSTKLEDSAMYFCASSEDRVRDTIYFGEGSWLTVV.